The 2 T cell receptor beta chains given below trace back to one sample, sequenced in a study of CD8 T cells in Susac syndrome (dated by TCRdb to about 2019). Libraries were built with the immunoSEQ multiplex PCR assay. RNA was extracted using the RNeasy kit, and about 0.45 to 1 microgram was reverse transcribed with random hexamers. TCRdb ran its own pipeline on the public reads, namely fastp trimming at Q25 and MiXCR clone calling, and kept in-frame beta chains. Rows with one shared CDR3 protein collapse into an entry with the most common genes and DNA. The table for this sample lists tens of thousands of distinct CDR3 sequences; less than 95% of them were counted only once. The ten largest clones capture 0.4% to 0.55% of the sample. The sample comprised CD8+ T cells from PBMCs. These receptors were obtained from a human donor with Susac syndrome.

The genes are TRBV24-1 and TRBJ1-2; unclear D gene. V was pared by 6 bases and J by 5 bases, with 15 bases between. The CDR3 extends over 14 amino acids. Germline V gene sequence: CDR1 KGHDR, CDR2 SFDVKD. CDR3 coding DNA: TGTGCCACCAGTACACCGTCTGCTTGGTATGGCTACACCTTC. Protein sequence: CATSTPSAWYGYTF.

This rearrangement joins TRBV7-9 to TRBJ2-7; weak D call: TRBD1 (5 bases). Trimming stripped 5 bases from V and 2 bases from J, with 13 bases between. CDR1 and CDR2 (germline): SEHNR, FQNEAQ (reference sequence). The CDR3 has 14 amino acids. CDR3 sequence (DNA): TGTGCCAGCAGCCCAACCACGGACACCTACGAGCAGTACTTC. It is translated as CASSPTTDTYEQYF.